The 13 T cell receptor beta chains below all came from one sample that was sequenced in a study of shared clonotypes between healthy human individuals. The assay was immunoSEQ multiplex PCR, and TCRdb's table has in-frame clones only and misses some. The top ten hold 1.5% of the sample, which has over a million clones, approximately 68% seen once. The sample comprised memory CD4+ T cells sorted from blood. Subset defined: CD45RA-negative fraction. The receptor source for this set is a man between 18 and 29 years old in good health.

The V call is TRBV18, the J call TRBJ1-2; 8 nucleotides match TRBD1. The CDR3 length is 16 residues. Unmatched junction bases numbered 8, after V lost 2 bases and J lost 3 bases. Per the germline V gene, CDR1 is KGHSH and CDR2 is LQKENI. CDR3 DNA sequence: TGTGCCAGCTCACCAAATTGGGCAGGGGGCGACTATGGCTACACCTTC. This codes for CASSPNWAGGDYGYTF.

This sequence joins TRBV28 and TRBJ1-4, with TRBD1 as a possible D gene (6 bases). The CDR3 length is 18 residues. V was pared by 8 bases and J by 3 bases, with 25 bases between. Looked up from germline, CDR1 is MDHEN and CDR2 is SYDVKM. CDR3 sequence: CASGQTGRGATANEKLFF. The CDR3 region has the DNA TGTGCCAGCGGCCAGACAGGCAGGGGTGCGACGGCTAATGAAAAACTGTTTTTT.

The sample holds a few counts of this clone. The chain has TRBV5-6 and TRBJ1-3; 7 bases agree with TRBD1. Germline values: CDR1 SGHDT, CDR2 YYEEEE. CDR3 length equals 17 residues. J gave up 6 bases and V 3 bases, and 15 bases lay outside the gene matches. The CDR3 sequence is CASSYQTRQGRINTIYF. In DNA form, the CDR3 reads TGTGCCAGCAGCTACCAAACCCGACAGGGTAGGATAAACACCATATATTTT.

The CDR3 nucleotides are TGTGCCAGTACGGATAGGGATCAGCCCCAGCATTTT. Translation: CASTDRDQPQHF. The rearrangement joins TRBV19 to TRBJ1-5, with D uncertain. The V end lost 7 bases, the J end lost 5 bases, and 9 bases lay between the germline ends. The CDR3 contains 12 residues. Germline CDR1 is LNHDA and CDR2 is SQIVND (reference sequence).

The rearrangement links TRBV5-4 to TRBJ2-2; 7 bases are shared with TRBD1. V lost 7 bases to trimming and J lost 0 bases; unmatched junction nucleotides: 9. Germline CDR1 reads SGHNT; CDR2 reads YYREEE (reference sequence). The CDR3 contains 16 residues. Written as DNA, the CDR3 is TGTGCCAGCGAGGGTGGTGGGACAGCGAACACCGGGGAGCTGTTTTTT. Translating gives CASEGGGTANTGELFF.

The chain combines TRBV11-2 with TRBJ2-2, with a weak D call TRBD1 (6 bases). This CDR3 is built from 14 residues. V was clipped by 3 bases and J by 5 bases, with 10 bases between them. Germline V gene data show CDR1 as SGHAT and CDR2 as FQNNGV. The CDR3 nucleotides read TGTGCCAGCAGCTTGGACAGACAGACCGGGGAGCTGTTTTTT. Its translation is CASSLDRQTGELFF.

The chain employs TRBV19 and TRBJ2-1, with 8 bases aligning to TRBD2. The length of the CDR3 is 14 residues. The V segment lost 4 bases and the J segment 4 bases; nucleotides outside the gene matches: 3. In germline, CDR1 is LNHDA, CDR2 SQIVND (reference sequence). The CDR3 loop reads CASSTGLEYNEQFF. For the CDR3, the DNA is TGTGCCAGTAGTACGGGACTAGAATACAATGAGCAGTTCTTC.

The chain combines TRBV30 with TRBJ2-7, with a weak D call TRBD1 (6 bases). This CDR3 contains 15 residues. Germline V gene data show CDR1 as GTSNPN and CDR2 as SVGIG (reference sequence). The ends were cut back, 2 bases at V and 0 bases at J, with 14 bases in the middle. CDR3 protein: CAWSTGTHSSYEQYF. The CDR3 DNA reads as TGTGCCTGGAGTACGGGGACACATAGCTCCTACGAGCAGTACTTC.

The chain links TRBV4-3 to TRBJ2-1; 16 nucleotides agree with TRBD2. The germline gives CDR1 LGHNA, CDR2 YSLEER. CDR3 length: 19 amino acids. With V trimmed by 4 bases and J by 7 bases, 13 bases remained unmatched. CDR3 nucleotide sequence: TGCGCCAGCAGCCGCGGGACTAGCGGGAGGGCCAACGCACGGAATGAGCAGTTCTTC. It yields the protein CASSRGTSGRANARNEQFF.

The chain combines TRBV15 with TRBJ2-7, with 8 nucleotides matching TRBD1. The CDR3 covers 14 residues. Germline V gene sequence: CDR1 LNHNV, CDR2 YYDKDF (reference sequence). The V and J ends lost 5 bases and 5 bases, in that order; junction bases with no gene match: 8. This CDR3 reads CATSGHRGRDEQYF. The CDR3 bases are TGTGCCACCAGCGGTCACAGGGGGAGAGACGAGCAGTACTTC.

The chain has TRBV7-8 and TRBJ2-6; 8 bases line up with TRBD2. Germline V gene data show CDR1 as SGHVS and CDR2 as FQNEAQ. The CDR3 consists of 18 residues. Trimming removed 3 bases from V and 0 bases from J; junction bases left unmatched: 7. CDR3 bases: TGTGCCAGCAGCTTGTTAGCGGGGACTAGCTCTGGGGCCAACGTCCTGACTTTC. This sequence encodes CASSLLAGTSSGANVLTF.

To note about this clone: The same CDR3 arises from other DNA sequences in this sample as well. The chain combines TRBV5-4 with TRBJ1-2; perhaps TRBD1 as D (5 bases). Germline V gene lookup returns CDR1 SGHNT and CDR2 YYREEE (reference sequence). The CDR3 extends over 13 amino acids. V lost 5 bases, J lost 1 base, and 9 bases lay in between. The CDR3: CASSLDSNYGYTF. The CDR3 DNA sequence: TGTGCCAGCAGTTTAGACAGTAACTATGGCTACACCTTC.

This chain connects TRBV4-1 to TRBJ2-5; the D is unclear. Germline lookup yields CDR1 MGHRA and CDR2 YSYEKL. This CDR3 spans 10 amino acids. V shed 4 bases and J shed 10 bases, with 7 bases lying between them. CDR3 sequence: CASSPRYQYF. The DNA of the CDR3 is TGCGCCAGCAGCCCGCGATACCAGTACTTC.